The clone carrying this T cell receptor (beta chain) has only a few counts. No antigen is known for it. This sample was taken from a study of CD8 T cells in ankylosing spondylitis. Between the trimmed V and J ends, which lost 6 bases and 1 base, there was a span of 12 bases. Germline values: CDR1 DFQATT, CDR2 SNEGSKA (reference sequence). The CDR3 is made up of 13 amino acids. Findings and caveats of the study: In synovial fluid and blood from reactive arthritis, some motif variants were previously reported. Made up of several highly homologous variants, a TCR beta motif appeared characteristic of ankylosing spondylitis blood. A CD8+ phenotype characterized the disease-linked clones, which were relatively rare in peripheral blood. Reports say disease-linked clones showed up significantly more in matched ankylosing spondylitis synovial fluid.

As the method for making TCR beta libraries, quantitative 5'-RACE with molecular barcodes was used. MiXCR, run by TCRdb on the 5' RACE reads, gives a single entry per CDR3 protein. This sample has 670,000 or so distinct CDR3 sequences, with roughly 20% found just once. The sequence came from a male donor with ankylosing spondylitis. Source material: blood, either unsorted or a sorted T cell fraction (not recorded which). The J gene is TRBJ1-1, the V gene TRBV20-1, with D unresolved. The CDR3 DNA reads TGCAGTGCATTCCTGACTGGGAACACTGAAGCTTTCTTT. Its protein product is CSAFLTGNTEAFF.